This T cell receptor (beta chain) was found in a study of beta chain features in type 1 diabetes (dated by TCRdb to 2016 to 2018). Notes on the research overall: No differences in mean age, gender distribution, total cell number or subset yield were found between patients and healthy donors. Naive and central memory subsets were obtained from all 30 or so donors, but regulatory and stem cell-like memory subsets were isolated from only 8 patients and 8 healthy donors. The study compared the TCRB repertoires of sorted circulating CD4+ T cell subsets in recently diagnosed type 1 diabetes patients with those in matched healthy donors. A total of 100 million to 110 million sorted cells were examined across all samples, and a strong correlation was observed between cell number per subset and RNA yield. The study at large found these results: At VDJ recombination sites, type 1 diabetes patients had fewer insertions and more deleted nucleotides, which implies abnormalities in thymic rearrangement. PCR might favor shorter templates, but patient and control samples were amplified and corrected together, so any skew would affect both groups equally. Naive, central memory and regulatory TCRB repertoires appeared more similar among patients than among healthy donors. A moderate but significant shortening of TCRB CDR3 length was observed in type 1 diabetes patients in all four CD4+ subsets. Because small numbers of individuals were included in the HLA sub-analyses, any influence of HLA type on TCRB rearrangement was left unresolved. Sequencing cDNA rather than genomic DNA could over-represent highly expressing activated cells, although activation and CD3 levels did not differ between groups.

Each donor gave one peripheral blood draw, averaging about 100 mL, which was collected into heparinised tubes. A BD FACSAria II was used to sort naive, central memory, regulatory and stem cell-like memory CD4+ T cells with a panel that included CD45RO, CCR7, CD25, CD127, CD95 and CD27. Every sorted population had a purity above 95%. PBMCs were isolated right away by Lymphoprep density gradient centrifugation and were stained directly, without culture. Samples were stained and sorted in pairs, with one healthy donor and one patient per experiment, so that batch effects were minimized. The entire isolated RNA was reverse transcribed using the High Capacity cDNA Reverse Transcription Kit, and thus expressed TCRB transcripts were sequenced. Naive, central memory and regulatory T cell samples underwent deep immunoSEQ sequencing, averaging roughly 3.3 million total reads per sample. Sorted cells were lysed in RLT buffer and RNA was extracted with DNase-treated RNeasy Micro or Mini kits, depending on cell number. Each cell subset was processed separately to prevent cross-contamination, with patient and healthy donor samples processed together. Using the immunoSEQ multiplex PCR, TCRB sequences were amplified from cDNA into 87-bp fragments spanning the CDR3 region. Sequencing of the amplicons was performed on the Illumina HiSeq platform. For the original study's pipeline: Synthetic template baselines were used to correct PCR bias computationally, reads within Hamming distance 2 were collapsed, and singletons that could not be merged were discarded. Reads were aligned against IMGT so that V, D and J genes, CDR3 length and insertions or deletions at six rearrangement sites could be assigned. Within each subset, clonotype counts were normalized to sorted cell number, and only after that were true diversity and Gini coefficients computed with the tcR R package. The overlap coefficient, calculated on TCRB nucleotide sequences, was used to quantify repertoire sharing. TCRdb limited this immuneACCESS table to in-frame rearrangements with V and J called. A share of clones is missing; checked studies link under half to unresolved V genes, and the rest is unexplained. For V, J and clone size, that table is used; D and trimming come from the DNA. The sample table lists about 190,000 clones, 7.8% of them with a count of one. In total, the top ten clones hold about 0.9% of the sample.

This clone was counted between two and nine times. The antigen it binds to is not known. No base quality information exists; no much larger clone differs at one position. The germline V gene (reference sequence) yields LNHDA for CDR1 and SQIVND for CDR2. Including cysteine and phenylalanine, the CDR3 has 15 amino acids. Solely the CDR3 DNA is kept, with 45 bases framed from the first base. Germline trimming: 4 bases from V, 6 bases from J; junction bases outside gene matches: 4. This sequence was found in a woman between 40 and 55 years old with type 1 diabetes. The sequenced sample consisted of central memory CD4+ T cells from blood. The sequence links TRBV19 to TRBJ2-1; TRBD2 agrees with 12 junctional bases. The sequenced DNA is TGTGCCAGTAGTAATCCGGGACTAGCGGGCAATGAGCAGTTCTTC. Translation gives CASSNPGLAGNEQFF. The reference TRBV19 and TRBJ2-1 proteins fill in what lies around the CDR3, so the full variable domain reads DGGITQSPKYLFRKEGQNVTLSCEQNLNHDAMYWYRQDPGQGLRLIYYSQIVNDFQKGDIAEGYSVSREKKESFPLTVTSAQKNPTAFYLCASSNPGLAGNEQFFGPGTRLTVL.